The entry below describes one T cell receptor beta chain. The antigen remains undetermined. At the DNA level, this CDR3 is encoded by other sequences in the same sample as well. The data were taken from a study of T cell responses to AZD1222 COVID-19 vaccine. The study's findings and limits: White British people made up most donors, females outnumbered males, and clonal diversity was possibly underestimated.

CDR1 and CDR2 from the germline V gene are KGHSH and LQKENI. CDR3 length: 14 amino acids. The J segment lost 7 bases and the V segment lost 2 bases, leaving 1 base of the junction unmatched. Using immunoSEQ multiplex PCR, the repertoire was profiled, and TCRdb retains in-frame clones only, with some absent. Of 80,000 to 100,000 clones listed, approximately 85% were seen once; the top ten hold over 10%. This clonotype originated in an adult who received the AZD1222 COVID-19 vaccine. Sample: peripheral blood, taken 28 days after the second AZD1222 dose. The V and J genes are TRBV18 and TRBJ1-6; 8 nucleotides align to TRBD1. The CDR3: CASSPGTGNSPLHF. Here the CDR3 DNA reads TGTGCCAGCTCACCAGGGACAGGAAATTCACCCCTCCACTTT.